Listed here are 11 T cell receptor beta chains from one sample, sequenced in a study of PD-1 blockade in classical Hodgkin lymphoma. Relapses following autologous stem cell transplantation were seen in all patients, with brentuximab vedotin exposure varying. The method was immunoSEQ multiplex PCR; TCRdb's version includes in-frame clones alone and lacks a portion of them. The table records roughly 40,000 clones, about nine tenths of them present only once. Source: peripheral blood mononuclear cells (PBMCs), taken at baseline. The receptors come from a human donor with classical Hodgkin lymphoma.

V and J are TRBV19 and TRBJ2-6; a possible D gene is TRBD1 (6 bases). This CDR3 spans 13 amino acids. CDR1 is LNHDA and CDR2 is SQIVND in the germline V gene (reference sequence). V lost 5 bases and J 12 bases, leaving 14 bases between the germline ends. Here the CDR3 DNA reads TGTGCCAGTAGTTTCCTCGGGACACCCGTCCTGACTTTC. Translated: CASSFLGTPVLTF. The variable domain in full, completed from reference TRBV19 and TRBJ2-6, reads DGGITQSPKYLFRKEGQNVTLSCEQNLNHDAMYWYRQDPGQGLRLIYYSQIVNDFQKGDIAEGYSVSREKKESFPLTVTSAQKNPTAFYLCASSFLGTPVLTFGAGSRLTVL.

The sample holds one count of this clone. As DNA, the CDR3 is TGTGCCAGCAGCTTGGTGGGGCAGGGCAACGAGCAGTACTTC. This codes for CASSLVGQGNEQYF. The chain employs TRBV7-2 and TRBJ2-7; maybe TRBD1 (5 bases). Germline loops: CDR1 SGHTA, CDR2 FQGNSA. V dropped 3 bases and J dropped 5 bases, with 14 bases sitting between them. The CDR3 spans 14 residues. Filled out from reference TRBV7-2 and TRBJ2-7, the complete variable domain reads GAGVSQSPSNKVTEKGKDVELRCDPISGHTALYWYRQSLGQGLEFLIYFQGNSAPDKSGLPSDRFSAERTGGSVSTLTIQRTQQEDSAVYLCASSLVGQGNEQYFGPGTRLTVT.

The rearrangement joins TRBV11-3 to TRBJ2-2, with D tentatively TRBD1 or TRBD2 (6 bases each). Between the trimmed V and J ends, which lost 4 bases and 5 bases, there was a span of 14 bases. The germline V gene encodes CDR1 SGHNT and CDR2 YENEEA. This CDR3 has 15 residues. CDR3 in DNA: TGTGCCAGCAGCTCGCGACAGGCGGGGACCGGGGAGCTGTTTTTT. It translates to CASSSRQAGTGELFF. Supplemented by reference TRBV11-3 and TRBJ2-2, the full variable domain reads EAGVVQSPRYKIIEKKQPVAFWCNPISGHNTLYWYLQNLGQGPELLIRYENEEAVDDSQLPKDRFSAERLKGVDSTLKIQPAELGDSAVYLCASSSRQAGTGELFFGEGSRLTVL.

The chain is built from TRBV2 and TRBJ1-3, with D hard to call. This CDR3 has 14 residues. Trimming removed 2 bases from V and 2 bases from J, with 7 bases in between. Germline CDR1 and CDR2: SNHLY and FYNNEI. This CDR3 reads CASSELRTGNTIYF. The CDR3 DNA is TGTGCCAGCAGTGAACTCCGAACTGGAAACACCATATATTTT.

The chain combines TRBV6-6 with TRBJ1-5, with 7 nucleotides matching TRBD1. The V gene end was trimmed by 6 bases and the J gene end by 5 bases; junction bases not matched to a gene: 4. This CDR3 region has 13 residues. The germline V gene has CDR1 MNHNY and CDR2 SVGAGI (reference sequence). The CDR3 loop is CASRITGDQPQHF. CDR3 sequence (DNA): TGTGCCAGCAGGATAACAGGGGATCAGCCCCAGCATTTT.

The chain joins TRBV5-1 to TRBJ1-6; D might be TRBD1 (5 bases). The CDR3 length is 16 residues. V lost 2 bases to trimming and J lost 9 bases, with 18 bases between them. Looked up from germline, CDR1 is SGHRS and CDR2 is YFSETQ. The CDR3 DNA follows: TGCGCCAGCAGCTTCTTGGACGGGGGTGAGGGTTCACCCCTCCACTTT. Its protein is CASSFLDGGEGSPLHF.

This chain uses TRBV19 with TRBJ2-5; D is uncertain. V lost 1 base and J 5 bases, leaving 14 bases between the germline ends. The CDR3 has 15 residues. The germline V gene encodes CDR1 LNHDA and CDR2 SQIVND (reference sequence). CDR3 DNA: TGTGCCAGTAGTATAGGACCGACCGAAGGGGAGACCCAGTACTTC. This gives the protein CASSIGPTEGETQYF.

About this clone: The sample has other DNA sequences that encode this CDR3 too. The chain has TRBV6-5 and TRBJ2-5; no firm D call. The germline V gene has CDR1 MNHEY and CDR2 SVGAGI. The CDR3 has 13 amino acids. V lost 2 bases to trimming and J lost 2 bases, with 6 bases between them. This chain's CDR3 is CASSYSRQETQYF. The CDR3 bases are TGTGCCAGCAGTTACAGCCGGCAAGAGACCCAGTACTTC.

The CDR3 region is CASSLWGRGKTEAFF. The DNA for the CDR3 is TGTGCCAGCAGCTTATGGGGACGGGGAAAGACTGAAGCTTTCTTT. This chain connects TRBV7-2 to TRBJ1-1, with TRBD1 as a possible D gene (5 bases). The germline V gene encodes CDR1 SGHTA and CDR2 FQGNSA. This CDR3 is 15 amino acids long. Trimming removed 2 bases from V and 5 bases from J, with 15 bases in between.

As DNA, the CDR3 is TGTGCCAGTAGTATGAGCCATAACACCGGGGAGCTGTTTTTT. Translating gives CASSMSHNTGELFF. The chain links TRBV19 to TRBJ2-2; D is unresolved. Trimming cost V 3 bases and J 2 bases, with 7 bases left between them. Germline V gene sequence: CDR1 LNHDA, CDR2 SQIVND (reference sequence). The CDR3 consists of 14 residues. The variable domain in full, with the rest retrieved from reference TRBV19 and TRBJ2-2, is DGGITQSPKYLFRKEGQNVTLSCEQNLNHDAMYWYRQDPGQGLRLIYYSQIVNDFQKGDIAEGYSVSREKKESFPLTVTSAQKNPTAFYLCASSMSHNTGELFFGEGSRLTVL.

The chain employs TRBV10-2 and TRBJ2-1; a possible D gene is TRBD2 (6 bases). CDR1 and CDR2 (germline): WSHSY, SAAADI. The germline V and J ends were trimmed by 10 bases and 12 bases, with 16 bases remaining between them. This CDR3 has 11 amino acids. The CDR3 spells CAISLGSWQFF. The CDR3 DNA is TGCGCCATCTCCCTCGGGAGTTGGCAGTTCTTC.